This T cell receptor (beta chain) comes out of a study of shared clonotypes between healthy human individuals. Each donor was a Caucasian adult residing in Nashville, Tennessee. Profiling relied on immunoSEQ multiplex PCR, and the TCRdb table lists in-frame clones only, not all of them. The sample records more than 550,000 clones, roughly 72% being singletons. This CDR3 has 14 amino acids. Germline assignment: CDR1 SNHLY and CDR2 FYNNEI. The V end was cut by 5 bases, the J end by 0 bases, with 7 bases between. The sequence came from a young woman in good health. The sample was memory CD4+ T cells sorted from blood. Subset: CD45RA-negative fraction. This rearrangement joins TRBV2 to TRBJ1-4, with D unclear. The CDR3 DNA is TGTGCCAGCAGTTTGTTAACAACTAATGAAAAACTGTTTTTT. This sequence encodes CASSLLTTNEKLFF.